Included here is one T cell receptor beta chain sequence, with context. Its specificity is not known. The CDR3 totals 18 residues. In germline, CDR1 is SGDLS, CDR2 YYNGEE. The data were taken from a study of CXCR3-negative and CXCR3-positive naive CD8 T cells. At the level of the study: Total TRB output reached around 140 million reads, about 1.5 +/- 0.3 million per library.

UMI labels and 5' RACE were used to prepare the TRB cDNA libraries. TCRdb re-called the 5' RACE reads; every CDR3 protein appears as one record, without DNA. Its table records 90,000 to 150,000 distinct CDR3 sequences. General observations from the study: TRB CDR3s of CXCR3-positive naive cells were more hydrophobic than those of CXCR3-negative naive cells.

Sequences were obtained from naive CXCR3+ CD8+ T cells from blood. As for subset: CD45RO-CCR7+CD27+CD95- naive CD8+ T cells expressing CXCR3 (TNR3+). This TCR was recovered from a human donor in good health. Some clones in this sample may be carry-over from other donors' samples. The gene calls are TRBV9 and TRBJ2-4; TCRdb's D call, TRBD1, is unchecked because there is no DNA. The CDR3 is CASSPSLGGVTTRDIQYF.